This T cell receptor beta chain originates from a study of T-cell memory formation after mild COVID-19. Broader study findings: Researchers report contracting CD4+ clones mostly in CM and EM, with CD8+ clones in EMRA.

As regards this clonotype: Its antigen is undetermined.

MiXCR, applied by TCRdb to the 5' RACE reads, yields one record per CDR3 protein. The sample includes roughly 400,000 distinct CDR3 sequences, more than 15% of them seen just once. Trimming stripped 2 bases from V and 5 bases from J, with 19 bases between. CDR1 and CDR2 (germline): DFQATT, SNEGSKA (reference sequence). The CDR3 loop spans 15 amino acids. The TCR comes from a man between 18 and 35 years old who had mild COVID-19 (a few samples of this study predate the infection). Cell type and time point are not known. The sample taken for sequencing was PBMCs or a T cell subset sorted from them (not recorded which). This chain connects TRBV20-1 to TRBJ2-7; D is perhaps TRBD2 (7 bases). CDR3 amino acids: CSARSPEGGKNEQYF. As DNA, the CDR3 is TGCAGTGCTAGATCACCTGAGGGGGGGAAAAACGAGCAGTACTTC.